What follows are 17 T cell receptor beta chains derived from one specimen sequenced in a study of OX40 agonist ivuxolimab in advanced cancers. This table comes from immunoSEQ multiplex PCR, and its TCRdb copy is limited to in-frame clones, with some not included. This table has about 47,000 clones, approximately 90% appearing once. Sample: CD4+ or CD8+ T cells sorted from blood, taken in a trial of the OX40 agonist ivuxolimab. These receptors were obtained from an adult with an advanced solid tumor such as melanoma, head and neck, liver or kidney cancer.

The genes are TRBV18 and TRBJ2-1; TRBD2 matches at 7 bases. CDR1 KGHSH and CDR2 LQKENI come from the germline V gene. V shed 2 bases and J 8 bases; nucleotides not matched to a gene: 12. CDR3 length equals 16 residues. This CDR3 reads CASSPRLGGSSDEQFF. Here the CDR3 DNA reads TGTGCCAGCTCACCAAGATTGGGCGGGAGCTCGGATGAGCAGTTCTTC.

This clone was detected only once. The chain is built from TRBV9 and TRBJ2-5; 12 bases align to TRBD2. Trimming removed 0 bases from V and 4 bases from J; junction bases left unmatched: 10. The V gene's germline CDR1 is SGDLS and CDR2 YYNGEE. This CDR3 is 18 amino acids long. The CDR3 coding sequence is TGTGCCAGCAGCGTAGCTCCGGGGTCTAGCGGGAGGGGAGAGACCCAGTACTTC. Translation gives CASSVAPGSSGRGETQYF.

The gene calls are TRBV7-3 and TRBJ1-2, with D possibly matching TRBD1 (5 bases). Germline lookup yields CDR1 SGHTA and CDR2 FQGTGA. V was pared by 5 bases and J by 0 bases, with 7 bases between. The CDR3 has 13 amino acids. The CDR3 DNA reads TGTGCCAGCAGCCCAGGGTCTAACTATGGCTACACCTTC. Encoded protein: CASSPGSNYGYTF. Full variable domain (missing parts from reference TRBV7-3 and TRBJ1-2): GAGVSQTPSNKVTEKGKYVELRCDPISGHTALYWYRQSLGQGPEFLIYFQGTGAADDSGLPNDRFFAVRPEGSVSTLKIQRTERGDSAVYLCASSPGSNYGYTFGSGTRLTVV.

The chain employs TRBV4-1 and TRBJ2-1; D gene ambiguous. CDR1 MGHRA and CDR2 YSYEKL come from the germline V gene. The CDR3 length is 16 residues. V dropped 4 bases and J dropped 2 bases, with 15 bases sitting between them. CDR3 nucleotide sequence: TGCGCCAGCAGCCGACTTACCGGGCGGACCTACAATGAGCAGTTCTTC. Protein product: CASSRLTGRTYNEQFF.

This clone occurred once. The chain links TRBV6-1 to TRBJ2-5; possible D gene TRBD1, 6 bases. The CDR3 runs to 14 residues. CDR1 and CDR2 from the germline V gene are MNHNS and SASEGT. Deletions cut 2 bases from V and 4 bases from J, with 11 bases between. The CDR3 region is CASSEQQGGETQYF. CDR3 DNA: TGTGCCAGCAGTGAACAACAGGGTGGAGAGACCCAGTACTTC.

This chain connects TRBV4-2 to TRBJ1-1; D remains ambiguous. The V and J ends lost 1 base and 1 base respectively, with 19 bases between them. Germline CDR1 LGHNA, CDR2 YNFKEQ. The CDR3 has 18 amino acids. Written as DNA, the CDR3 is TGTGCCAGCAGCCAAGCTCTAGAACTCCGGGAGGAGAACACTGAAGCTTTCTTT. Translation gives CASSQALELREENTEAFF.

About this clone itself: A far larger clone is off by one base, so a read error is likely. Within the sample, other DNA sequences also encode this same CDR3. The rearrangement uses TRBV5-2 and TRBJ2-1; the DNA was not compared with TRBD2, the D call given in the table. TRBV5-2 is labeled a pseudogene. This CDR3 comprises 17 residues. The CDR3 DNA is TGTGCCAGCAGCCACTTTCTGACTAGCGGGAATGCGAATGAGCAGTTCTTC. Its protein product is CASSHFLTSGNANEQFF.

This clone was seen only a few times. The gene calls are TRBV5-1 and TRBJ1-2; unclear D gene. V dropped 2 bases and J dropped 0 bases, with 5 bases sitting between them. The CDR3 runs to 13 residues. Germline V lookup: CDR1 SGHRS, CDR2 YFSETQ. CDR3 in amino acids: CASSLTANYGYTF. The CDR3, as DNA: TGCGCCAGCAGCTTAACAGCTAACTATGGCTACACCTTC.

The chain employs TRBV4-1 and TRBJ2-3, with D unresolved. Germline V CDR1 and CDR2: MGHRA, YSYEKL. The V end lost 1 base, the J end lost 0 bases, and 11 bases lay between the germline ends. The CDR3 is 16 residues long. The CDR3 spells CASSQARGGSTDTQYF. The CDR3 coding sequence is TGCGCCAGCAGCCAAGCCCGTGGCGGTAGCACAGATACGCAGTATTTT.

Here the CDR3 reads CASSSRSNQPQHF. The DNA of the CDR3 is TGTGCCAGCAGCTCACGTAGCAATCAGCCCCAGCATTTT. The V call is TRBV6-5, the J call TRBJ1-5; D gene uncertain. CDR1 and CDR2 from the germline V gene are MNHEY and SVGAGI. V lost 6 bases, J lost 0 bases, and 6 bases lay in between. The CDR3 spans 13 residues.

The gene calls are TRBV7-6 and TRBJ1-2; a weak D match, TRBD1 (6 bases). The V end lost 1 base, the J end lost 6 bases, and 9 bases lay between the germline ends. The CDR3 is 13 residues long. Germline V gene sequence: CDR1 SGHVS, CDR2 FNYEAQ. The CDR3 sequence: CASSLEQGHGYTF. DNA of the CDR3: TGTGCCAGCAGCTTAGAACAGGGCCATGGCTACACCTTC.

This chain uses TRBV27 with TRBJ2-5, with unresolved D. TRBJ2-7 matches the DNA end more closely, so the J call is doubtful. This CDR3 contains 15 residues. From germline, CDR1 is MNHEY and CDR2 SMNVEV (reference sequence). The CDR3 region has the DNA TGTGCCAGCAGTTCCCGGGCCCGAGCTAGTGGCGAGCAGTACTTC. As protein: CASSSRARASGEQYF.

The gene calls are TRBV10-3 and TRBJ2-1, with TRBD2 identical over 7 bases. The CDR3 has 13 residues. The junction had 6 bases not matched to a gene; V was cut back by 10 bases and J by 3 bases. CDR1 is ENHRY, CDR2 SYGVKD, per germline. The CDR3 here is CATLADHYNEQFF. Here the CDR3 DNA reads TGTGCCACCCTAGCGGATCACTACAATGAGCAGTTCTTC.

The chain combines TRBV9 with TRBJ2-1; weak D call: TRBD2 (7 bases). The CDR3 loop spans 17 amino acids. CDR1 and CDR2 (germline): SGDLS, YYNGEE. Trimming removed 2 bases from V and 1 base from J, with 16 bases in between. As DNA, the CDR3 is TGTGCCAGCAGCGTGGGCGGGGGACAAGTTTCCTACAATGAGCAGTTCTTC. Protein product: CASSVGGGQVSYNEQFF.

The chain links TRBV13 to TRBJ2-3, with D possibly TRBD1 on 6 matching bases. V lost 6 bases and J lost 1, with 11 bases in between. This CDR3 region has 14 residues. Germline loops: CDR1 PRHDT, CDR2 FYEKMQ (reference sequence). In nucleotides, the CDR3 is TGTGCCAGCAGGGACAGAGGGCGCACAGATACGCAGTATTTT. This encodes CASRDRGRTDTQYF.

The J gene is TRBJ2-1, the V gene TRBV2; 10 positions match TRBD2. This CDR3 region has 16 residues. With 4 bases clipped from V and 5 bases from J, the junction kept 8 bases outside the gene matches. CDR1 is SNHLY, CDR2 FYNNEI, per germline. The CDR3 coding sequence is TGTGCCAGCAGTGTTTTAGCGGGAGGTAGCCACAATGAGCAGTTCTTC. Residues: CASSVLAGGSHNEQFF.

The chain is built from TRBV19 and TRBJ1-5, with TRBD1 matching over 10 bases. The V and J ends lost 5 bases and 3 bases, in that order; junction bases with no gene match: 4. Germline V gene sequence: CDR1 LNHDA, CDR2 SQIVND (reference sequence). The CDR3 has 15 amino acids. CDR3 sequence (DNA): TGTGCCAGTAGTGCGGGACAGGGGATCAATCAGCCCCAGCATTTT. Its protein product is CASSAGQGINQPQHF. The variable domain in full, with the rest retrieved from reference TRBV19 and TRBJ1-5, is DGGITQSPKYLFRKEGQNVTLSCEQNLNHDAMYWYRQDPGQGLRLIYYSQIVNDFQKGDIAEGYSVSREKKESFPLTVTSAQKNPTAFYLCASSAGQGINQPQHFGDGTRLSIL.